The text below deals with one TCR beta chain. Its target is not known. The entry originates in a study of shared clonotypes between healthy human individuals. Study details: CD4 naive cells filled three plates per donor, CD4 memory three, CD8 naive two and CD8 memory one.

Points from the study as a whole: The naive CD4 repertoires of a handful of donors were compared, and roughly 5% of clonotypes were shared.

TCRdb keeps only in-frame clones here, not all; method: immunoSEQ multiplex PCR. The repertoire holds millions of clones, just under 95% seen once, with roughly 1% in the top ten. Naive CD8 cells comprised CD45RO-negative, CCR7-positively selected cells, excluding terminally differentiated effector memory CD45RA+ cells. Donors were healthy HIV-negative adults without recently reported acute infections or vaccinations. The CDR3 totals 15 residues. V dropped 6 bases and J dropped 5; count of bases not matched to a gene: 7. The germline V gene has CDR1 ENHRY and CDR2 SYGVKD. The chain joins TRBV10-3 to TRBJ2-1; 10 positions match TRBD2. The sequenced sample consisted of naive CD8+ T cells sorted from blood. The receptor was isolated from a man younger than 35 in good health. The CDR3 loop reads CAISAASGGDNEQFF. The CDR3 bases are TGTGCCATCAGCGCGGCTAGCGGGGGTGACAATGAGCAGTTCTTC.